The 24 T cell receptor beta chains below were found in one sample sequenced in a study of OX40 agonist ivuxolimab in advanced cancers. This table comes from immunoSEQ multiplex PCR, and its TCRdb copy is limited to in-frame clones, with some not included. The sample shows about 130,000 clones, 85% to 95% of them seen only once. The source was CD4+ or CD8+ T cells sorted from blood, collected in a trial of the OX40 agonist ivuxolimab. The receptors were sampled from an adult with an advanced solid tumor such as melanoma, head and neck, liver or kidney cancer.

The chain has TRBV2 and TRBJ2-5; the D is unclear. The V and J ends lost 3 bases and 5 bases respectively, with 13 bases between them. The CDR3 runs to 14 residues. Germline V lookup: CDR1 SNHLY, CDR2 FYNNEI. CDR3 sequence reads: CASSDLGPVETQYF. CDR3 bases: TGTGCCAGCAGTGATCTGGGTCCTGTGGAGACCCAGTACTTC.

The sample holds one count of this clone. The V and J genes are TRBV27 and TRBJ2-7; D is unresolved. This CDR3 comprises 15 residues. V dropped 6 bases and J dropped 4 bases, with 19 bases sitting between them. Germline V gene sequence: CDR1 MNHEY, CDR2 SMNVEV (reference sequence). DNA of the CDR3: TGTGCCAGCAGCTCGTTATCCCTTGGCGAATACGAGCAGTACTTC. This encodes CASSSLSLGEYEQYF.

CDR3 nucleotides: TGTGCCAGCAGCTTATTTGCCGGACAGGGGCAAGAGACCCAGTACTTC. Amino acid sequence: CASSLFAGQGQETQYF. This chain connects TRBV7-6 to TRBJ2-5; TRBD1 matches at 9 bases. There are 16 residues in the CDR3. The germline CDR1 and CDR2 sequences are SGHVS and FNYEAQ. The V and J ends lost 2 bases and 2 bases, in that order; junction bases with no gene match: 6.

V is TRBV10-3 and J is TRBJ1-1; 8 nucleotides match TRBD1. V trimming: 5 bases; J trimming: 1 base; junction bases outside the gene matches: 6. CDR3 length: 15 residues. Germline V gives CDR1 ENHRY, CDR2 SYGVKD. CDR3 protein: CAISLTGVPNTEAFF. CDR3 coding DNA: TGTGCCATCAGTCTGACAGGGGTACCGAACACTGAAGCTTTCTTT.

This chain uses TRBV5-4 with TRBJ2-1, with 8 nucleotides matching TRBD2. Germline values: CDR1 SGHNT, CDR2 YYREEE (reference sequence). There are 12 residues in the CDR3. Written as DNA, the CDR3 is TGTGAAACGGGAGGGCCGAGCAATGAGCAGTTCTTC. Translating gives CETGGPSNEQFF.

The CDR3 DNA reads TGTGCCAGTAGTATAAGTAGGCAGGCCGCCTACGAGCAGTACTTC. It is translated as CASSISRQAAYEQYF. V gene TRBV19 combines with J gene TRBJ2-7; the D is unclear. This CDR3 is built from 15 residues. V lost 2 bases and J 2 bases, leaving 13 bases between the germline ends. CDR1 and CDR2 (germline): LNHDA, SQIVND (reference sequence).

This clone was seen only once. The chain links TRBV30 to TRBJ1-3; D might be TRBD1 (5 bases). Germline V gives CDR1 GTSNPN, CDR2 SVGIG (reference sequence). Between the trimmed V and J ends, which lost 8 bases and 0 bases, there was a span of 14 bases. The CDR3 covers 14 residues. DNA of the CDR3: TGTGCCACGGGCGTGGGGGGCTCTGGAAACACCATATATTTT. This sequence encodes CATGVGGSGNTIYF.

The chain combines TRBV4-2 with TRBJ2-2; D may be TRBD2 (6 bases). Per the germline V gene, CDR1 is LGHNA and CDR2 is YNFKEQ. The CDR3 has 17 residues. With 1 base removed from V and 7 bases from J, the gap between germline ends came to 19 bases. DNA of the CDR3: TGTGCCAGCAGCCAAGTAGTGCGGGGACTTTCCGGCGGGGAGCTGTTTTTT. Its protein product is CASSQVVRGLSGGELFF.

V gene TRBV9 combines with J gene TRBJ2-1, with D possibly being TRBD2 (6 bases). The germline V gene has CDR1 SGDLS and CDR2 YYNGEE. V dropped 4 bases and J dropped 3 bases, with 11 bases sitting between them. The CDR3 length is 14 residues. The CDR3: CASSITSSYNEQFF. CDR3 DNA: TGTGCCAGCAGCATTACTAGCAGCTACAATGAGCAGTTCTTC.

The rearrangement links TRBV7-6 to TRBJ2-5, with 7 nucleotides matching TRBD1. Germline V gives CDR1 SGHVS, CDR2 FNYEAQ. The CDR3 runs to 16 residues. V was clipped by 1 base and J by 4 bases; unmatched bases: 9. CDR3 loop: CASSLVAGGTIETQYF. CDR3 in DNA: TGTGCCAGCAGCTTAGTGGCAGGGGGTACCATAGAGACCCAGTACTTC.

V and J are TRBV6-5 and TRBJ1-4; possibly TRBD1 for D (6 bases). The CDR3 contains 14 residues. With 5 bases removed from V and 8 bases from J, the gap between germline ends came to 15 bases. The germline gives CDR1 MNHEY, CDR2 SVGAGI. For the CDR3, the DNA is TGTGCCAGCAGTCCTCAGGGGTTAGGCGAAAAACTGTTTTTT. This codes for CASSPQGLGEKLFF.

This clone was found a few times. The genes are TRBV12-5 and TRBJ1-1; the match to TRBD1 covers 7 bases. The CDR3 has 15 residues. V shed 6 bases, J shed 4 bases, and the junction held 11 bases outside the gene matches. The germline gives CDR1 LGHNT, CDR2 FRNRAP. Here the CDR3 reads CASGPPTTGTTEAFF. As DNA, the CDR3 is TGTGCTAGTGGCCCTCCTACGACAGGGACCACTGAAGCTTTCTTT.

The genes are TRBV9 and TRBJ2-1; D not resolved. Between the trimmed V and J ends, which lost 0 bases and 3 bases, there was a span of 4 bases. CDR3 size: 13 residues. Germline V gives CDR1 SGDLS, CDR2 YYNGEE. The CDR3 coding sequence is TGTGCCAGCAGCGTAGAACTCTACAATGAGCAGTTCTTC. Translation: CASSVELYNEQFF.

The rearrangement uses TRBV27 and TRBJ1-4; D is uncertain. V was shortened by 3 bases and J by 4 bases, with 9 bases between the two germline ends. Per the germline V gene, CDR1 is MNHEY and CDR2 is SMNVEV (reference sequence). The CDR3 covers 14 residues. The CDR3 spells CASSFNLGNEKLFF. CDR3 nucleotides: TGTGCCAGCAGTTTTAATCTGGGTAATGAAAAACTGTTTTTT.

V gene TRBV6-5 combines with J gene TRBJ2-1; the match to TRBD2 covers 7 bases. The length of the CDR3 is 11 residues. Trimming removed 6 bases from V and 9 bases from J; junction bases left unmatched: 2. In germline, CDR1 is MNHEY, CDR2 SVGAGI. CDR3 protein: CASSLAAEQFF. The CDR3 coding sequence is TGTGCCAGCAGCCTAGCGGCTGAGCAGTTCTTC.

DNA for the CDR3: TGTGCCAGCAGCTCCCCGGGGGGCGGGAGGATCCCAGATACGCAGTATTTT. Protein: CASSSPGGGRIPDTQYF. The J gene is TRBJ2-3, the V gene TRBV11-2; 8 positions match TRBD2. J lost 4 bases, V lost 4 bases, and 13 bases had no gene match. The CDR3 is 17 residues long. Germline CDR1 reads SGHAT; CDR2 reads FQNNGV.

V is TRBV7-2 and J is TRBJ2-7; 10 bases fit TRBD1. The CDR3 runs 17 residues. Germline V gene data show CDR1 as SGHTA and CDR2 as FQGNSA. With V trimmed by 3 bases and J by 0 bases, 8 bases remained unmatched. The CDR3 reads CASSFGTGAPSSYEQYF. The CDR3, as DNA: TGTGCCAGCAGCTTCGGGACAGGGGCCCCAAGCTCCTACGAGCAGTACTTC.

The rearrangement joins TRBV5-8 to TRBJ2-1, with TRBD2 identical over 11 bases. Germline CDR1 reads SGHTS; CDR2 reads YDEGEE. Unmatched junction bases numbered 7, after V lost 4 bases and J lost 4 bases. CDR3 size: 16 residues. The CDR3 protein is CASSLGTSGLYNEQFF. DNA of the CDR3: TGTGCCAGCAGCCTAGGGACTAGCGGACTATACAATGAGCAGTTCTTC.

The genes are TRBV5-6 and TRBJ2-1, with TRBD1 matching over 8 bases. The CDR3 covers 13 residues. The J segment lost 9 bases and the V segment lost 2 bases, leaving 4 bases of the junction unmatched. The germline V gene has CDR1 SGHDT and CDR2 YYEEEE. The CDR3 sequence is CASSFGQGGEQFF. The CDR3 region has the DNA TGTGCCAGCAGCTTCGGACAGGGCGGTGAGCAGTTCTTC.

The rearrangement joins TRBV5-6 to TRBJ2-1; 8 bases align to TRBD2. Germline-derived CDR1 and CDR2 are SGHDT and YYEEEE. The CDR3 is made up of 13 amino acids. Trimming removed 1 base from V and 7 bases from J; junction bases left unmatched: 1. The CDR3 loop is CASSLRGGNEQFF. The CDR3 DNA is TGTGCCAGCAGCTTGCGGGGGGGAAATGAGCAGTTCTTC.

V usage is TRBV4-1 and J usage is TRBJ1-5; D remains ambiguous. This CDR3 comprises 18 residues. Trimming pared 1 base from V and 3 bases from J, leaving 19 bases between. From germline, CDR1 is MGHRA and CDR2 YSYEKL. This CDR3 reads CASSQGVAQWVSNQPQHF. Written as DNA, the CDR3 is TGCGCCAGCAGCCAAGGAGTCGCACAGTGGGTTTCCAATCAGCCCCAGCATTTT.

The chain is built from TRBV4-1 and TRBJ1-4, with D tentatively TRBD1 (6 bases). Trimming took off 1 base at V and 0 bases at J, with 12 bases between the two ends. The CDR3 consists of 17 residues. The germline gives CDR1 MGHRA, CDR2 YSYEKL. CDR3 sequence (DNA): TGCGCCAGCAGCCAAGCCCGACAGGCCCCAACTAATGAAAAACTGTTTTTT. The encoded protein is CASSQARQAPTNEKLFF.

The chain couples TRBV13 to TRBJ2-1; 11 bases are shared with TRBD2. In germline, CDR1 is PRHDT, CDR2 FYEKMQ (reference sequence). V shed 7 bases, J shed 2 bases, and the junction held 1 base outside the gene matches. The CDR3 extends over 14 amino acids. DNA for the CDR3: TGTGCCAGCACGGGACTAGCGGCCTACAATGAGCAGTTCTTC. Translation gives CASTGLAAYNEQFF.

V gene TRBV6-5 combines with J gene TRBJ1-2; D is possibly TRBD1 (5 bases). The germline V gene encodes CDR1 MNHEY and CDR2 SVGAGI. Trimming took 6 bases from V and 2 from J, leaving 10 bases between them. The CDR3 runs to 13 residues. The DNA of the CDR3 is TGTGCCAGCAGCTACACAGGAAACTATGGCTACACCTTC. Translating gives CASSYTGNYGYTF.